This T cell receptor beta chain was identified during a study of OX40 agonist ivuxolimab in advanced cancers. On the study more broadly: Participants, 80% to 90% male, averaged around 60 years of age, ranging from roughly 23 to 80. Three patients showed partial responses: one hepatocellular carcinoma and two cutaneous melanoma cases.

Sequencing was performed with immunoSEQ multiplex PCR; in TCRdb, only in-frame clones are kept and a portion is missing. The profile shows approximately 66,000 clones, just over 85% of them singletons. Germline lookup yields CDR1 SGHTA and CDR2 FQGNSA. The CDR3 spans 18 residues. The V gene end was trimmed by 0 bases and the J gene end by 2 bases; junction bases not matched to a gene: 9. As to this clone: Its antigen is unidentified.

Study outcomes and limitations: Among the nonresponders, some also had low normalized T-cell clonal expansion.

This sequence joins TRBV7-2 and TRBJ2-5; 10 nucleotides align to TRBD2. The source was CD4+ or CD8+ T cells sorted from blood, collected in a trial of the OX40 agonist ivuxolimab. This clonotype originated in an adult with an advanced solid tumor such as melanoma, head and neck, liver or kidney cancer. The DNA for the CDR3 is TGTGCCAGCAGCTTAGCGCCTAGCGGGGGTGGACAACAAGAGACCCAGTACTTC. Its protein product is CASSLAPSGGGQQETQYF.